There are many counts of the clone carrying this TCR beta chain. Time point noted: before trial treatment. This specimen belongs to a study of low-dose radiotherapy and immunotherapy resistance in tumors. The wider study: Every two weeks patients got nivolumab 240 mg flat dose, plus ipilimumab 1 mg/kg every six weeks, intravenously.

The CDR3 spans 12 residues. J was trimmed by 4 bases and V by 7 bases; bases with no gene match: 4. Germline V gene data show CDR1 as SQVTM and CDR2 as ANQGSEA. Covering alpha and beta chains, TRAV- and TRBV-specific primers were used for the first-strand cDNA. With a V-primer adapter and a constant-region primer, TCRs were amplified for 20 PCR cycles. TCRdb passed the reads through MiXCR, listing each CDR3 protein once. Found here are 100,000 or so distinct CDR3 sequences, just under 9.5% of them singletons; the top ten hold about 1%. The chain combines TRBV29-1 with TRBJ1-1; TRBD1 matches at 9 bases. The source is a male donor with prostate cancer. The sequenced sample was PBMCs, obtained before treatment. The CDR3 DNA sequence: TGCAGCGGGGACAGGGTAGCCACTGAAGCTTTCTTT. Translating gives CSGDRVATEAFF.